This T cell receptor (beta chain) was captured by sequencing in a study of blood T cell repertoires in COVID-19. TCRdb keeps only in-frame clones here, not all; method: immunoSEQ multiplex PCR. The sample lists approximately 85,000 clones, 86% occurring once. The sample was peripheral blood. The source is a man in his forties or fifties with active or convalescent COVID-19.

The CDR3 sequence is CASSPARGDSEGYTF. CDR3 DNA: TGTGCCAGCTCACCAGCCCGAGGGGACTCGGAAGGCTACACCTTC. The chain joins TRBV18 to TRBJ1-2, with a weak D call TRBD1 (5 bases). V lost 2 bases to trimming and J lost 8 bases, with 18 bases between them. CDR3 length equals 15 residues. Germline assignment: CDR1 KGHSH and CDR2 LQKENI.